One sample yielded the 21 T cell receptor beta chains listed below, sequenced in a study of blood T cell repertoires in COVID-19. Sequencing used immunoSEQ multiplex PCR; TCRdb keeps in-frame clones, though not all of them. The table records about 89,000 clones, just under 80% of them present only once. Sequencing was performed on peripheral blood. The receptor source for this set is a man between 65 and 85 years old with COVID-19, enrolled during active disease.

This rearrangement joins TRBV11-2 to TRBJ2-1; 10 bases align to TRBD2. This CDR3 spans 14 amino acids. V dropped 2 bases and J dropped 10; count of bases not matched to a gene: 5. Germline V gives CDR1 SGHAT, CDR2 FQNNGV. CDR3 in amino acids: CASSLLLAGREQFF. Here the CDR3 DNA reads TGTGCCAGCAGCTTATTACTAGCGGGAAGGGAGCAGTTCTTC.

Comments on this clone: Compared with germline, one end of the junction differs, possibly owing to a read error. The genes are TRBV20-1 and TRBJ1-2; possible D gene TRBD1, 5 bases. Germline V gene sequence: CDR1 DFQATT, CDR2 SNEGSKA (reference sequence). The CDR3 runs 11 residues. The CDR3 loop reads CSAGDSYGYTF. CDR3 coding DNA: TGCAGTGCTGGAGACAGCTATGGCTACACCTTC.

V usage is TRBV5-5 and J usage is TRBJ1-5; D perhaps matches TRBD1 (6 bases). The CDR3 is 13 amino acids. V dropped 4 bases and J dropped 4 bases, with 9 bases sitting between them. Germline-derived CDR1 and CDR2 are SGHKS and YYEKEE (reference sequence). The CDR3: CASSRGQNQPQHF. In DNA, the CDR3 is TGTGCCAGCAGCCGTGGACAGAATCAGCCCCAGCATTTT.

The chain joins TRBV29-1 to TRBJ2-3; D is possibly TRBD2 (6 bases). Germline CDR1 SQVTM, CDR2 ANQGSEA. Trimming cost V 5 bases and J 2 bases, with 11 bases left between them. The length of the CDR3 is 13 residues. CDR3 sequence (DNA): TGCAGCGTTAGGGGACTCATCACAGATACGCAGTATTTT. Amino acid sequence: CSVRGLITDTQYF.

The genes are TRBV6-6 and TRBJ2-7; 7 nucleotides agree with TRBD1. This CDR3 region has 15 residues. V dropped 5 bases and J dropped 2; count of bases not matched to a gene: 9. Germline V gene lookup returns CDR1 MNHNY and CDR2 SVGAGI (reference sequence). The CDR3 DNA reads as TGTGCCAGCAGTAGTTCAGGGGGTCTTCCCTACGAGCAGTACTTC. It specifies CASSSSGGLPYEQYF.

The chain recombines TRBV30 with TRBJ1-4; D is unresolved. The V gene's germline CDR1 is GTSNPN and CDR2 SVGIG (reference sequence). This CDR3 region has 11 residues. The V end was cut by 4 bases, the J end by 7 bases, with 7 bases between. The CDR3 spells CAWTLVEKLFF. CDR3 nucleotide sequence: TGTGCCTGGACCTTAGTTGAAAAACTGTTTTTT.

This clone has at least ten counts. The rearrangement joins TRBV6-6 to TRBJ1-2, with D perhaps matching TRBD1 (5 bases). Germline CDR1 and CDR2: MNHNY and SVGAGI (reference sequence). Trimming took off 6 bases at V and 4 bases at J, with 12 bases between the two ends. This CDR3 spans 13 amino acids. DNA of the CDR3: TGTGCCAGCAGCACTTGGACATTCTATGGCTACACCTTC. This sequence encodes CASSTWTFYGYTF.

V gene TRBV3-1 (or the pseudogene TRBV3-2) combines with J gene TRBJ1-2, with TRBD1 matching over 7 bases. The J segment lost 0 bases and the V segment lost 3 bases, leaving 4 bases of the junction unmatched. The CDR3 sequence is 15 residues long. Per germline, CDR1 LGHDT and CDR2 YNNKEL (reference sequence). CDR3 nucleotide sequence: TGTGCCAGCAGCCAGACAGGGACGCCTAACTATGGCTACACCTTC. Amino acid sequence: CASSQTGTPNYGYTF.

This chain connects TRBV6-4 to TRBJ2-1; D is possibly TRBD2 (5 bases). The germline gives CDR1 MRHNA, CDR2 SNTAGT. Trimming pared 7 bases from V and 2 bases from J, leaving 18 bases between. This CDR3 is built from 16 residues. The CDR3 region has the DNA TGTGCCAGCATCGAAAGCGGTCGCTTAGCCTACAATGAGCAGTTCTTC. Its protein is CASIESGRLAYNEQFF.

Written as DNA, the CDR3 is TGTGCCAGCAGTTCCCTAGGTAGCTACTCTGGAAACACCATATATTTT. This translates into CASSSLGSYSGNTIYF. V and J are TRBV28 and TRBJ1-3; D gene uncertain. The CDR3 runs 16 residues. Deletions cut 4 bases from V and 0 bases from J, with 13 bases between. Germline V gene lookup returns CDR1 MDHEN and CDR2 SYDVKM.

This clone has at least ten counts. The rearrangement joins TRBV6-2 or TRBV6-3 to TRBJ2-2, with D perhaps TRBD2 (5 bases). Trimming shortened V by 4 bases and J by 6 bases, and 15 bases separated the two germline ends. In germline, CDR1 is MNHEY, CDR2 SVGEGT. The CDR3 has 15 residues. The CDR3 region is CASSCASDYPGELFF. For the CDR3, the DNA is TGTGCCAGCAGTTGCGCGTCAGACTACCCCGGGGAGCTGTTTTTT.

The rearrangement joins TRBV6-1 to TRBJ2-1; TRBD2 agrees at 8 bases. CDR3 length: 17 residues. Germline trimming cut 1 base from V and 0 bases from J; bases unmatched to any gene: 5. In germline, CDR1 is MNHNS, CDR2 SASEGT. Here the CDR3 DNA reads TGTGCCAGCAGTGAAGACGTCGGGGGGGCCTCCTACAATGAGCAGTTCTTC. This gives the protein CASSEDVGGASYNEQFF.

This chain connects TRBV18 to TRBJ2-5; D may be TRBD2 (5 bases). Germline V gene lookup returns CDR1 KGHSH and CDR2 LQKENI. The CDR3 sequence is 15 residues long. Trimming pared 0 bases from V and 7 bases from J, leaving 15 bases between. CDR3 loop: CASSPPGEPVGTQYF. DNA of the CDR3: TGTGCCAGCTCACCACCCGGGGAGCCAGTCGGGACCCAGTACTTC.

The CDR3 DNA reads as TGTGCCAGCAGCCCCACAGGGGACTATGGCTACACCTTC. Protein product: CASSPTGDYGYTF. The chain combines TRBV3-1 (or the pseudogene TRBV3-2) with TRBJ1-2; TRBD1 aligns across 7 bases. After removal of 4 bases from V and 3 bases from J, the junction contained 2 bases not matched to a gene. This CDR3 has 13 residues. Germline values: CDR1 LGHDT, CDR2 YNNKEL (reference sequence).

The chain links TRBV27 to TRBJ1-5; D ambiguous. The V gene's germline CDR1 is MNHEY and CDR2 SMNVEV (reference sequence). V was pared by 2 bases and J by 7 bases, with 12 bases between. The CDR3 contains 14 residues. CDR3 bases: TGTGCCAGCAGTTTACGAGAAGGCAGGCAGCCCCAGCATTTT. Residues: CASSLREGRQPQHF.

This clone has only a few counts. The chain carries TRBV25-1 and TRBJ2-3, with 7 bases fitting TRBD2. After removal of 7 bases from V and 6 bases from J, the junction contained 10 bases not matched to a gene. The CDR3 is 14 residues long. CDR1 MGHDK and CDR2 SYGVNS come from the germline V gene. The CDR3 loop is CASMSSGLDDTQYF. The CDR3, as DNA: TGTGCCAGCATGTCTAGCGGTCTCGATGATACGCAGTATTTT.

The V and J genes are TRBV10-2 and TRBJ1-5; D gene uncertain. Germline V gives CDR1 WSHSY, CDR2 SAAADI. The CDR3 extends over 15 amino acids. The germline V and J ends were trimmed by 3 bases and 1 base, with 10 bases remaining between them. Here the CDR3 DNA reads TGCGCCAGCAGTGACCGGGGATTAAGCAATCAGCCCCAGCATTTT. Translation gives CASSDRGLSNQPQHF.

The V gene is TRBV30, the J gene TRBJ2-5; D unresolved. V dropped 0 bases and J dropped 2 bases, with 13 bases sitting between them. The V gene's germline CDR1 is GTSNPN and CDR2 SVGIG (reference sequence). This CDR3 region has 15 residues. The DNA for the CDR3 is TGTGCCTGGAGTGTTGGTACCGGTCCTCAAGAGACCCAGTACTTC. Translating it yields CAWSVGTGPQETQYF.

The gene calls are TRBV6-5 and TRBJ1-2, with unresolved D. V lost 8 bases and J 5 bases, leaving 12 bases between the germline ends. The CDR3 is 12 amino acids. CDR1 is MNHEY and CDR2 is SVGAGI in the germline V gene. The CDR3: CASFLPPYGYTF. The DNA of the CDR3 is TGTGCCAGCTTCCTCCCCCCTTATGGCTACACCTTC.

The CDR3 DNA reads as TGTGCCAGCAGCCAAGCAGGGACAGGCTACACCTTC. Protein: CASSQAGTGYTF. The chain has TRBV4-2 and TRBJ1-2; D may be TRBD1 (6 bases). Trimming cost V 1 base and J 8 bases, with 8 bases left between them. Germline assignment: CDR1 LGHNA and CDR2 YNFKEQ. CDR3 length: 12 amino acids.

The gene calls are TRBV29-1 and TRBJ2-5; no clear D gene. The germline V gene encodes CDR1 SQVTM and CDR2 ANQGSEA. V was shortened by 6 bases and J by 4 bases, with 6 bases between the two germline ends. This CDR3 has 10 residues. CDR3 amino acids: CSVVLETQYF. The CDR3 bases are TGCAGCGTCGTCTTAGAGACCCAGTACTTC.